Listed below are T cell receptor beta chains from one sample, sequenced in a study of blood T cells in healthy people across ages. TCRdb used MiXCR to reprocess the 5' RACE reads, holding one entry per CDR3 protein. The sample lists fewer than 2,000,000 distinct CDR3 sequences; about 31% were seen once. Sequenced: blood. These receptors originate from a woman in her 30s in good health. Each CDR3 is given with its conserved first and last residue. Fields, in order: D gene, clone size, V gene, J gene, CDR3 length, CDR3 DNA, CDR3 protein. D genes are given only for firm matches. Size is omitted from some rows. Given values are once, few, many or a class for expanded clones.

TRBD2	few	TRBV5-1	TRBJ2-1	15	TGCGCCAGCAGTCCAGAGCGGGGGTACTACAATGAGCAGTTCTTC	CASSPERGYYNEQFF
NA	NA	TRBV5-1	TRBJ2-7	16	TGCGCCAGCAGCTTGGTGGGGACTCCATATGACTACGAGCAGTACTTC	CASSLVGTPYDYEQYF
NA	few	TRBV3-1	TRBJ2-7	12	TGTGCCAGCAGCCAGCAGAACCTCGAGCAGTACTTC	CASSQQNLEQYF
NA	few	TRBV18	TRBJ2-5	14	TGTGCCAGCTCACCACCAGGGAATCAAGAGACCCAGTACTTC	CASSPPGNQETQYF
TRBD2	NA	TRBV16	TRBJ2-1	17	TGTGCCAGCAGCCAAATTCGGGAGCGGGGGGGCTACAATGAGCAGTTCTTC	CASSQIRERGGYNEQFF
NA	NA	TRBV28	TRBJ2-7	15	TGTGCCAGCAGTTTAGCGGCCACAATCTCCTACGAGCAGTACTTC	CASSLAATISYEQYF
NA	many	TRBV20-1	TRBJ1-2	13	TGCAGTGTCGGGAGGGGTGGGGGCTATGGCTACACCTTC	CSVGRGGGYGYTF
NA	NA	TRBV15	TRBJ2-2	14	TGTGCCACCAGCCCCGGGCCAAACACCGGGGAGCTGTTTTTT	CATSPGPNTGELFF
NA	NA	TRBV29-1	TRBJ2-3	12	TGCAGCGTTGACGTGACGGTAGATACGCAGTATTTT	CSVDVTVDTQYF
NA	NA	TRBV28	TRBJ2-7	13	TGTGCCAGCAGTTTACATCCCTCCTACGAGCAGTACTTC	CASSLHPSYEQYF
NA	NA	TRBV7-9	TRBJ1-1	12	TGTGCCAGCACAGTGGGGAACACTGAAGCTTTCTTT	CASTVGNTEAFF
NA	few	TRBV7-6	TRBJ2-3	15	TGTGCCAGCAGCTTATCGACTAGTTACACAGATACGCAGTATTTT	CASSLSTSYTDTQYF
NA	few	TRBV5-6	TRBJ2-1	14	TGTGCCAGCAGCTCGGACGCGAAATACAATGAGCAGTTCTTC	CASSSDAKYNEQFF
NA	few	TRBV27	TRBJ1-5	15	TGTGCCAGCAGCTTAACCGGTGCCCCGAATCAGCCCCAGCATTTT	CASSLTGAPNQPQHF
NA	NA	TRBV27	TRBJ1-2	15	TGTGCCAGCAGTTCCCGGGGGGGCATAGGCTATGGCTACACCTTC	CASSSRGGIGYGYTF
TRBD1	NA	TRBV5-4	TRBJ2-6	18	TGTGCCAGCAGCTTGAGGGCAGGGGGCGATGCTGGGGCCAACGTCCTGACTTTC	CASSLRAGGDAGANVLTF
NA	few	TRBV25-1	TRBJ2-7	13	TGTGCCAGCAGTGAACCCGTGGGCTACGAGCAGTACTTC	CASSEPVGYEQYF
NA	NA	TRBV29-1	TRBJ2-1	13	TGCAGTGCTAGTGATCCCAACTACAATGAGCAGTTCTTC	CSASDPNYNEQFF
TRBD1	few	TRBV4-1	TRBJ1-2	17	TGCGCCAGCAGCCAAGAGGACAGGGGGACCGCTAACTATGGCTACACCTTC	CASSQEDRGTANYGYTF
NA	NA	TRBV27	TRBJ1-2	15	TGTGCCAGCAGTTTATCAGGGGGGGCCGGGTATGGCTACACCTTC	CASSLSGGAGYGYTF
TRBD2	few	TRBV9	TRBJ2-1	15	TGTGCCAGCAGCGTAGGCGGGGGGGCTTCCAATGAGCAGTTCTTC	CASSVGGGASNEQFF
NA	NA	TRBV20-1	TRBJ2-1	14	TGCAGTGCTAGAGCCACAACGGGGGTCGATGAGCAGTTCTTC	CSARATTGVDEQFF
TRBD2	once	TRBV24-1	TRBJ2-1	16	TGTGCCACCAGTGATCCCAGGGGACTAGCGGGAATTGAGCAGTTCTTC	CATSDPRGLAGIEQFF
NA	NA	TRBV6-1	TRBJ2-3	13	TGTGCCAGCAAAGGCCCCAGCACAGATACGCAGTATTTT	CASKGPSTDTQYF
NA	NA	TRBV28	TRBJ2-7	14	TGTGCCAGCAGTTCGGCAGCCCGCTCCTACGAGCAGTACTTC	CASSSAARSYEQYF
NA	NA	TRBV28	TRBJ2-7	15	TGTGCCAGCAGTTTGGGAAGGGCCCCAACCTACGAGCAGTACTTC	CASSLGRAPTYEQYF
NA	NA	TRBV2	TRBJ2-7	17	TGTGCCAGCAGTGAAGCTATATCATCCATGCGGATCTACGAGCAGTACTTC	CASSEAISSMRIYEQYF
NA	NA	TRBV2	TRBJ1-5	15	TGTGCCAGCAGTGACGAGGGGCTGGGCAATCAGCCCCAGCATTTT	CASSDEGLGNQPQHF
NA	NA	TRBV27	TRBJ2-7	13	TGTGCCAGCAGTTTATTCGGGGTTCGGGAGCAGTACTTC	CASSLFGVREQYF
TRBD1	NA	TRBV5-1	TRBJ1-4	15	TGCGCCAGCAGCCTCCCGACAGGGGGCCGGGAAAAACTGTTTTTT	CASSLPTGGREKLFF
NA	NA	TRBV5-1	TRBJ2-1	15	TGCGCCAGCAGCATTGTCGGGACCCCGGGCGATGAGCAGTTCTTC	CASSIVGTPGDEQFF
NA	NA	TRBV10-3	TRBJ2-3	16	TGTGCCATCGCGGGGTTGGGGACGGAAACCACAGATACGCAGTATTTT	CAIAGLGTETTDTQYF
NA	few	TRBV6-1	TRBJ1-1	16	TGTGCCAGCAGCCAGGGGCTTGGGGACAAGAACACTGAAGCTTTCTTT	CASSQGLGDKNTEAFF
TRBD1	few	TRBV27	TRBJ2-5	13	TGTGCCAGCAGTAAGACAGGGCTAGAGACCCAGTACTTC	CASSKTGLETQYF
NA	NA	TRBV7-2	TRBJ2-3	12	TGTGTCAGTCGTAAGGAGGCAGATACGCAGTATTTT	CVSRKEADTQYF
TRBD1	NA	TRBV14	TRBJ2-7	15	TGTGCCAGCAGCCAAGTCTACAGGGGTTCCGACGAGCAGTACTTC	CASSQVYRGSDEQYF
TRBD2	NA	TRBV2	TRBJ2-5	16	TGTGCCAGCAATGGAGTAGCGGGAGCGTACCAAGAGACCCAGTACTTC	CASNGVAGAYQETQYF
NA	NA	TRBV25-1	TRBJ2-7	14	TGTGCCAGCAGTGAGAAGGGGCGCTTCCACGAGCAGTACTTC	CASSEKGRFHEQYF
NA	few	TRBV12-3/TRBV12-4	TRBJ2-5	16	TGTGCCAGCAGTTTTCTTCTGGTCGGATACCTTGGGACCCAGTACTTC	CASSFLLVGYLGTQYF
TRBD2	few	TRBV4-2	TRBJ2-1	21	TGTGCCAGCAGCCAAGATTGGGCGACTAGCGGGGGCCTGAGCTCCTACAATGAGCAGTTCTTC	CASSQDWATSGGLSSYNEQFF
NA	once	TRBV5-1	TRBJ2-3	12	TGCGCCAGCAGGATTATCCCAGATACGCAGTATTTT	CASRIIPDTQYF
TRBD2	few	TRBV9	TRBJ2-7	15	TGTGCCAGCAGCGTAGGAAGAGCGGGGCCCTACGAGCAGTACTTC	CASSVGRAGPYEQYF
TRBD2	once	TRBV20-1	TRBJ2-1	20	TGCAGTGCTATTGATCCGGGGACTAGCGGATCACCGAGCTCCTACAATGAGCAGTTCTTC	CSAIDPGTSGSPSSYNEQFF
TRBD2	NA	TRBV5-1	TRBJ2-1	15	TGCGCCAGCAGCTTGTATGGCGGGAGAGGGAATGAGCAGTTCTTC	CASSLYGGRGNEQFF
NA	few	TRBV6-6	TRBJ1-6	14	TGTGCCAGCAGTTACCGGGCGGCTAATTCACCCCTCCACTTT	CASSYRAANSPLHF
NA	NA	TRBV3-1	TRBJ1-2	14	TGTGCCAGCAGCCCCTCAGACAGTGGCTATGGCTACACCTTC	CASSPSDSGYGYTF
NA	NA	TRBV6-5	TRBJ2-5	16	TGTGCCAGCAGCCGTCCGGGACACCACCTCCAAGAGACCCAGTACTTC	CASSRPGHHLQETQYF
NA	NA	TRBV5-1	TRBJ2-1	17	TGCGCCAGCAGCTTGAGGGGAGCTAGCCTTCAGGTATATGAGCAGTTCTTC	CASSLRGASLQVYEQFF
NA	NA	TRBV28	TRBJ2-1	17	TGTGCCAGCAGTTTTAAGGCCGCGAGTTACGAGGGGTATGAGCAGTTCTTC	CASSFKAASYEGYEQFF
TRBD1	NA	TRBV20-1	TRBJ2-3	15	TGCAGTGCTAACCGGGACAGGGGGCCCACAGATACGCAGTATTTT	CSANRDRGPTDTQYF
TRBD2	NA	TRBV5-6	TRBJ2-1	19	TGTGCCAGCAACCTTAATAGACTAGCGGGAGAATGGGCCTACAATGAGCAGTTCTTC	CASNLNRLAGEWAYNEQFF
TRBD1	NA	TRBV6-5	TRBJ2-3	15	TGTGCCAGCAGTTACGGGACAGGGAACCCGGATACGCTGTATTTT	CASSYGTGNPDTLYF
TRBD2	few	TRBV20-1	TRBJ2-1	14	TGCAGTGCGAGCCTAGCGGTCTCCTACAATGAGCAGTTCTTC	CSASLAVSYNEQFF
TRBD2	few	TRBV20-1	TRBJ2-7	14	TGCAGTGCTAGGGCTAGCGGGGGGCTCTACGAGCAGTACTTC	CSARASGGLYEQYF
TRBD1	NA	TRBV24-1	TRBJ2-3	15	TGTGCCACCAGTGATCAGGGGGACCACACAGATACGCAGTATTTT	CATSDQGDHTDTQYF
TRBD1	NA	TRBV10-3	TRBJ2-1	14	TGTGCCATCAGTCTCGCAGGGGGCCTCTACGAGCAGTTCTTC	CAISLAGGLYEQFF
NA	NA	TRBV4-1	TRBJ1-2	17	TGCGCCAGCAGCCAAGATTCGGGGTTTCGAACTAACTATGGCTACACCTTC	CASSQDSGFRTNYGYTF
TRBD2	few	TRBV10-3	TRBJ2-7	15	TGTGCCATCAGTGATCGGGAGCGGGAGACCTACGAGCAGTACTTC	CAISDRERETYEQYF